A single sample gave rise to the 24 T cell receptor beta chains below, sequenced in a study of T cells in Graves' hyperthyroidism and ophthalmopathy. TCR beta CDR3 regions were amplified from RNA. Using the HTBI primer set, a first-round RT-PCR was run on the TCR CDR3. TCRdb used MiXCR to reprocess the multiplex PCR reads, holding one entry per CDR3 protein. This table has around 340,000 distinct CDR3 sequences, 15% to 20% appearing once. The sequenced sample was blood. These receptor sequences come from a woman in her forties or fifties with Graves' hyperthyroidism.

This clonotype has only a few counts. The chain is built from TRBV28 and TRBJ2-1; TRBD1 agrees at 9 bases. Germline lookup yields CDR1 MDHEN and CDR2 SYDVKM. The ends lost 5 bases at V and 8 bases at J; junction bases unmatched: 10. The CDR3 is 15 amino acids. The CDR3 reads CASSVPGQGGDEQFF. The CDR3, as DNA: TGTGCCAGCAGTGTGCCGGGACAGGGCGGGGATGAGCAGTTCTTC.

In this sample, this clonotype turned up many times. V usage is TRBV18 and J usage is TRBJ1-3; TRBD1 might be the D (5 bases). CDR1 and CDR2 (germline): KGHSH, LQKENI. V was clipped by 2 bases and J by 3 bases, with 8 bases between them. The CDR3 runs to 14 residues. CDR3 in amino acids: CASSPGTSGNTIYF. Here the CDR3 DNA reads TGTGCCAGCTCACCAGGGACGAGTGGAAACACCATATATTTT.

In this sample, this clonotype turned up many times. The J gene is TRBJ1-5, the V gene TRBV28; TRBD1 might be the D (5 bases). The V end lost 7 bases, the J end lost 4 bases, and 23 bases lay between the germline ends. The CDR3 contains 17 residues. The V gene's germline CDR1 is MDHEN and CDR2 SYDVKM. CDR3 loop: CASIGRERHRRNQPQHF. The CDR3 region has the DNA TGTGCCAGCATAGGCAGGGAGAGGCACAGGAGAAATCAGCCCCAGCATTTT.

The chain is built from TRBV6-1 and TRBJ2-3; a weak D match, TRBD1 (6 bases). Per the germline V gene, CDR1 is MNHNS and CDR2 is SASEGT. V gave up 6 bases and J gave up 4 bases, with 17 bases separating them. CDR3 length: 15 amino acids. The CDR3 sequence is CASRAGDMRPDTQYF. CDR3 in DNA: TGTGCCAGCAGAGCAGGGGATATGAGGCCAGATACGCAGTATTTT.

The rearrangement uses TRBV7-9 and TRBJ2-3, with D tentatively TRBD1 or TRBD2 (5 bases each). Germline V gene data show CDR1 as SEHNR and CDR2 as FQNEAQ (reference sequence). This CDR3 region has 15 residues. V was cut by 3 bases and J by 2 bases, with 12 bases left in between. This chain's CDR3 is CASSFNTGTTDTQYF. Here the CDR3 DNA reads TGTGCCAGCAGCTTTAACACGGGGACCACAGATACGCAGTATTTT.

Only a few counts were recorded for this clonotype. The chain has TRBV20-1 and TRBJ2-7; 9 nucleotides agree with TRBD2. Germline CDR1 reads DFQATT; CDR2 reads SNEGSKA (reference sequence). CDR3 length equals 13 residues. The junction had 4 bases not matched to a gene; V was cut back by 3 bases and J by 4 bases. CDR3 loop: CSASLGLAYEQYF. The CDR3 DNA reads as TGCAGTGCTAGTTTGGGACTAGCATACGAGCAGTACTTC.

This clonotype was found many times. The chain carries TRBV7-9 and TRBJ2-1; weak D call: TRBD2 (5 bases). The CDR3 has 12 amino acids. The germline V gene encodes CDR1 SEHNR and CDR2 FQNEAQ (reference sequence). V was clipped by 4 bases and J by 9 bases, with 10 bases between them. The CDR3 is CASSSGIGEQFF. DNA for the CDR3: TGTGCCAGCAGCTCCGGGATTGGTGAGCAGTTCTTC.

This clonotype was seen ten or more times. The J gene is TRBJ1-1, the V gene TRBV7-3; D call uncertain. V dropped 6 bases and J dropped 2 bases, with 10 bases sitting between them. The CDR3 spans 13 residues. Germline V gene sequence: CDR1 SGHTA, CDR2 FQGTGA. In DNA, the CDR3 is TGTGCCAGCAGATCCCGTCCAAACACTGAAGCTTTCTTT. It yields the protein CASRSRPNTEAFF.

This clonotype was seen only a few times. The genes are TRBV19 and TRBJ2-3; D gene uncertain. The CDR3 runs to 15 residues. CDR1 is LNHDA, CDR2 SQIVND, per germline (reference sequence). V dropped 3 bases and J dropped 7 bases, with 17 bases sitting between them. The CDR3 region is CASSIRQREVHTQYF. CDR3 nucleotides: TGTGCCAGTAGTATTAGGCAGCGTGAGGTTCATACGCAGTATTTT.

The rearrangement joins TRBV13 to TRBJ1-4; weak D call: TRBD1 (5 bases). Germline assignment: CDR1 PRHDT and CDR2 FYEKMQ (reference sequence). This CDR3 spans 18 amino acids. V gave up 5 bases and J gave up 8 bases, with 27 bases separating them. CDR3 sequence (DNA): TGTGCCAGCAGCCAACACAGCGCAGGGACTCCGACTACGGAAAAACTGTTTTTT. Translation: CASSQHSAGTPTTEKLFF.

This clonotype was detected many times. The chain couples TRBV18 to TRBJ1-1; D not resolved. Trimming pared 3 bases from V and 1 base from J, leaving 12 bases between. Germline V gene sequence: CDR1 KGHSH, CDR2 LQKENI. The CDR3 runs 15 residues. The CDR3: CASSPAPFGNTEAFF. In DNA form, the CDR3 reads TGTGCCAGCTCACCGGCCCCGTTCGGGAACACTGAAGCTTTCTTT. Using reference TRBV18 and TRBJ1-1 for the parts outside the CDR3, the full variable domain is NAGVMQNPRHLVRRRGQEARLRCSPMKGHSHVYWYRQLPEEGLKFMVYLQKENIIDESGMPKERFSAEFPKEGPSILRIQQVVRGDSAAYFCASSPAPFGNTEAFFGQGTRLTVV.

As to this clonotype: The junction departs from the called germline gene at one end, perhaps through a read error. This chain uses TRBV10-3 with TRBJ1-2; 9 nucleotides match TRBD1. CDR1 is ENHRY and CDR2 is SYGVKD in the germline V gene. There are 14 residues in the CDR3. CDR3 in amino acids: CAVRGTGRDYGYTF. CDR3 DNA: TGTGCCGTCAGGGGGACAGGGAGGGACTATGGCTACACCTTC.

This clonotype was picked up many times. V usage is TRBV2 and J usage is TRBJ1-1; D is unresolved. V was cut by 5 bases and J by 8 bases, with 12 bases left in between. Germline V gene data show CDR1 as SNHLY and CDR2 as FYNNEI. The CDR3 consists of 12 residues. Written as DNA, the CDR3 is TGTGCCAGCAGTACGCTGGGTGTGGAAGCTTTCTTT. Translation gives CASSTLGVEAFF. Full variable domain (remainder filled in from reference TRBV2 and TRBJ1-1): EPEVTQTPSHQVTQMGQEVILRCVPISNHLYFYWYRQILGQKVEFLVSFYNNEISEKSEIFDDQFSVERPDGSNFTLKIRSTKLEDSAMYFCASSTLGVEAFFGQGTRLTVV.

This clonotype occurred many times. This chain links TRBV30 with TRBJ2-7; 11 bases match TRBD2. Germline V gene data show CDR1 as GTSNPN and CDR2 as SVGIG (reference sequence). This CDR3 comprises 15 residues. V lost 3 bases, J lost 1 base, and 5 bases stayed unmatched. CDR3 bases: TGTGCCTGGAGATCTACTAGCGGGAGTTCCTACGAGCAGTACTTC. The encoded protein is CAWRSTSGSSYEQYF.

The rearrangement joins TRBV24-1 to TRBJ2-7, with 7 bases aligning to TRBD2. V lost 3 bases and J lost 0; bases outside the gene matches: 7. The CDR3 loop spans 16 amino acids. From germline, CDR1 is KGHDR and CDR2 SFDVKD. This CDR3 is CATSDVAGASSYEQYF. The CDR3 DNA reads as TGTGCCACCAGTGATGTAGCGGGCGCGAGCTCCTACGAGCAGTACTTC.

This clonotype was seen ten or more times. The V gene is TRBV20-1, the J gene TRBJ2-1; possible D gene TRBD2, 5 bases. Trimming stripped 3 bases from V and 1 base from J, with 10 bases between. CDR1 is DFQATT, CDR2 SNEGSKA, per germline (reference sequence). The CDR3 loop spans 14 amino acids. CDR3 region: CSASRGLSYNEQFF. In DNA form, the CDR3 reads TGCAGTGCTAGCCGAGGACTGTCCTACAATGAGCAGTTCTTC.

This clonotype has just a few counts. The rearrangement uses TRBV9 and TRBJ2-3; tentative D call: TRBD2 (6 bases). The CDR3 totals 17 residues. In germline, CDR1 is SGDLS, CDR2 YYNGEE. Between the trimmed V and J ends, which lost 0 bases and 2 bases, there was a span of 16 bases. The chain's CDR3 is CASSVAGLTSVTDTQYF. For the CDR3, the DNA is TGTGCCAGCAGCGTAGCTGGACTAACCTCGGTCACAGATACGCAGTATTTT.

The chain joins TRBV7-6 to TRBJ2-2; D may be TRBD1 or TRBD2 (6 bases each). The CDR3 sequence is 16 residues long. V gave up 3 bases and J gave up 5 bases, with 16 bases separating them. Germline V gene sequence: CDR1 SGHVS, CDR2 FNYEAQ. The CDR3, as DNA: TGTGCCAGCAGCTTCTCCGGGGGCGCGCGGACCGGGGAGCTGTTTTTT. Translating gives CASSFSGGARTGELFF.

This sequence joins TRBV6-2 or TRBV6-3 and TRBJ2-1, with D tentatively TRBD1 or TRBD2 (5 bases each). The CDR3 covers 13 residues. Looked up from germline, CDR1 is MNHEY and CDR2 is SVGEGT. V lost 2 bases, J lost 8 bases, and 10 bases lay in between. The CDR3 DNA reads TGTGCCAGCAGTTACGAACGGGGCCATGAGCAGTTCTTC. Protein product: CASSYERGHEQFF.

At least ten counts were recorded for this clonotype. The chain couples TRBV5-1 to TRBJ1-4; D unresolved. The CDR3 has 16 amino acids. V shed 1 base and J shed 3 bases, with 13 bases lying between them. Germline V CDR1 and CDR2: SGHRS, YFSETQ. The CDR3 loop reads CASSLWTAGANEKLFF. CDR3 coding DNA: TGCGCCAGCAGCTTGTGGACGGCAGGAGCTAATGAAAAACTGTTTTTT.

The rearrangement links TRBV2 to TRBJ1-5; TRBD1 aligns across 9 bases. Germline assignment: CDR1 SNHLY and CDR2 FYNNEI. This CDR3 has 15 residues. V gave up 6 bases and J gave up 1 base; unmatched junction bases: 4. The CDR3 region has the DNA TGTGCCAGCAGGGCCGGGACAGGGAGCAATCAGCCCCAGCATTTT. As protein: CASRAGTGSNQPQHF.

V is TRBV5-1 and J is TRBJ2-7; tentative D call: TRBD1 (6 bases). CDR3 size: 14 residues. Germline CDR1 is SGHRS and CDR2 is YFSETQ. V lost 2 bases to trimming and J lost 6 bases, with 15 bases between them. The CDR3 sequence is CASSFSQGYCEQYV. The CDR3 coding sequence is TGCGCCAGCAGCTTTTCACAGGGTTACTGCGAGCAGTACGTC.

This clonotype was detected ten times or more. The chain is built from TRBV28 and TRBJ2-4; tentative D call: TRBD1 (5 bases). Trimming left V 4 bases short and J 7 bases short, with 14 bases between. Germline CDR1 reads MDHEN; CDR2 reads SYDVKM. This CDR3 has 14 residues. CDR3 residues: CASSSATVGNIQYF. CDR3 bases: TGTGCCAGCAGTTCCGCGACAGTGGGGAACATTCAGTACTTC.

The chain is built from TRBV12-3 or TRBV12-4 and TRBJ1-1, with no clear D. This CDR3 has 14 amino acids. V gave up 8 bases and J gave up 2 bases, with 15 bases separating them. The DNA for the CDR3 is TGTGCCAGCGTGAGGGAGATTAGAAACACTGAAGCTTTCTTT. It yields the protein CASVREIRNTEAFF.